This T cell receptor (beta chain) was identified during a study of T cell responses to AZD1222 COVID-19 vaccine. Germline CDR1 MNHEY, CDR2 SMNVEV (reference sequence). This CDR3 comprises 14 residues. The V end lost 0 bases, the J end lost 4 bases, and 10 bases lay between the germline ends. General observations from the study: Clonal diversity may have been underestimated, and the donors were mostly white British, with more females than males. Among those given AZD1222, only five or six were seropositive at baseline. The study reported that nearly half of spike-specific TCRs target unmutated variant regions. Vaccination with two AZD1222 doses was followed by a rise in Spike-specific TCR breadth and depth.

Comments on this clone: Its cognate antigen is unknown.

Profiled with immunoSEQ multiplex PCR; TCRdb holds only in-frame clones, not every one. Found here are about 190,000 clones, around 92% of them singletons; the top ten hold 9.2%. The V call is TRBV27, the J call TRBJ2-7; D perhaps matches TRBD2 (6 bases). The sequencing used peripheral blood, collected on day 0 of AZD1222 vaccination. The sequence came from an adult in good health. CDR3 sequence reads: CASSLSGGDYEQYF. CDR3 DNA: TGTGCCAGCAGTTTATCCGGCGGGGATTACGAGCAGTACTTC.